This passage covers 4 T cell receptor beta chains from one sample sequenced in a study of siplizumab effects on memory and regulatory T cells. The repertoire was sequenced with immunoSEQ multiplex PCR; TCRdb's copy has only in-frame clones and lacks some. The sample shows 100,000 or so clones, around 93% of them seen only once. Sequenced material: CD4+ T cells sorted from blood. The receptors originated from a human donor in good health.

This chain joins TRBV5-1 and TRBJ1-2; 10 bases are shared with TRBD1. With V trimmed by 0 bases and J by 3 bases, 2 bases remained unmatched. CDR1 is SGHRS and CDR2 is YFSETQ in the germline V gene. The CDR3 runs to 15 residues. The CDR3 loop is CASSLGDRGHYGYTF. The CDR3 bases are TGCGCCAGCAGCTTGGGTGACAGGGGGCACTATGGCTACACCTTC. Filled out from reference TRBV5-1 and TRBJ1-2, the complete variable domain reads KAGVTQTPRYLIKTRGQQVTLSCSPISGHRSVSWYQQTPGQGLQFLFEYFSETQRNKGNFPGRFSGRQFSNSRSEMNVSTLELGDSALYLCASSLGDRGHYGYTFGSGTRLTVV.

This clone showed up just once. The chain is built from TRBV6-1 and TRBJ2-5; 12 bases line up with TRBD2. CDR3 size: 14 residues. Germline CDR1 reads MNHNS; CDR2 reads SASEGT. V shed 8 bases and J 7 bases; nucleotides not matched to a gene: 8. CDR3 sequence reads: CASAGLAGPGTQYF. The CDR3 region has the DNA TGTGCCAGCGCGGGACTAGCGGGTCCAGGGACCCAGTACTTC.

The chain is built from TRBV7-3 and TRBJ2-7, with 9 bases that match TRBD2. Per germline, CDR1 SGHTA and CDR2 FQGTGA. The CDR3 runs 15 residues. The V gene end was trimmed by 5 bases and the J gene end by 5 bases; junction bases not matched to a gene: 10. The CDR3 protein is CASSPTGGRAHEQYF. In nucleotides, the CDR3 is TGTGCCAGCAGCCCCACAGGCGGGAGGGCCCACGAGCAGTACTTC.

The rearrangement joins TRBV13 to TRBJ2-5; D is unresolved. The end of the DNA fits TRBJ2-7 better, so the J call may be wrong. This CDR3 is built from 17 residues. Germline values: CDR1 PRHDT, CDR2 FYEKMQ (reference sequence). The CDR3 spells CASSFTPLGLVSYEQYF. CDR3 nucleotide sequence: TGTGCCAGCAGCTTTACACCCCTCGGGCTAGTCTCCTACGAGCAGTACTTC.